This record covers a single TCR beta chain. What it binds is not known. Clones were sequenced by immunoSEQ multiplex PCR, and TCRdb holds only the in-frame ones, with some missing. In the table there are about 110,000 clones, 87% of which are singletons. The sample originates from a study of T cell responses to AZD1222 COVID-19 vaccine. Study-level findings and limits: Spike-wide vaccine-associated CD4 TCRs dominated at 160-218 and 743-854. Only six individuals given AZD1222 were seropositive at baseline. Targeting of unmutated variant regions was reportedly seen in nearly half of spike-specific TCRs. All repertoire sampling was performed exclusively after the peak T cell response.

V lost 0 bases to trimming and J lost 1 base, with 12 bases between them. Germline lookup yields CDR1 ENHRY and CDR2 SYGVKD. This CDR3 contains 16 residues. The V gene is TRBV10-3, the J gene TRBJ1-1; D remains unclear. The origin of this receptor is an adult in good health. The sample consisted of peripheral blood, taken on day 0 of AZD1222 vaccination. CDR3 loop: CAISESLNRANTEAFF. As DNA, the CDR3 is TGTGCCATCAGTGAGTCTCTGAACCGAGCGAACACTGAAGCTTTCTTT.